The 15 T cell receptor beta chains in this list originate from one sample, sequenced in a study of control samples from healthy donors and cancer patients. Profiling relied on immunoSEQ multiplex PCR, and the TCRdb table lists in-frame clones only, not all of them. The sample shows about 130,000 clones, about 90% of them seen only once. Sequenced sample: blood. The receptors were sampled from a woman in her 50s in good health.

This clone was observed a single time. The rearrangement links TRBV11-2 to TRBJ1-1; D remains unclear. CDR1 SGHAT and CDR2 FQNNGV come from the germline V gene. Trimming removed 6 bases at V and 6 bases at J, with 14 bases between. CDR3 length: 13 amino acids. The DNA of the CDR3 is TGTGCCAGCAGGGTAACCGGCTTGGCTGAAGCTTTCTTT. This codes for CASRVTGLAEAFF.

The chain has TRBV6-5 and TRBJ1-1; perhaps TRBD1 as D (6 bases). This CDR3 is 14 amino acids long. Looked up from germline, CDR1 is MNHEY and CDR2 is SVGAGI. V gave up 6 bases and J gave up 1 base, with 12 bases separating them. The CDR3 sequence is CASSYHRENTEAFF. CDR3 bases: TGTGCCAGCAGCTACCACAGGGAGAACACTGAAGCTTTCTTT.

V usage is TRBV30 and J usage is TRBJ2-7, with no clear D. CDR3 length: 12 amino acids. V was cut by 1 base and J by 3 bases, with 7 bases left in between. Germline loops: CDR1 GTSNPN, CDR2 SVGIG (reference sequence). CDR3 sequence reads: CAWSAVIYEQYF. In DNA, the CDR3 is TGTGCCTGGAGTGCTGTCATCTACGAGCAGTACTTC.

The chain uses TRBV3-1 (or the pseudogene TRBV3-2) and TRBJ1-4; TRBD1 matches at 10 bases. The CDR3 is made up of 13 amino acids. In germline, CDR1 is LGHDT, CDR2 YNNKEL (reference sequence). V shed 9 bases, J shed 5 bases, and the junction held 3 bases outside the gene matches. The DNA of the CDR3 is TGTGCCAGTGAGGACAGGGGGAATGAAAAACTGTTTTTT. Its protein is CASEDRGNEKLFF.

This clone was seen once. This rearrangement joins TRBV6-5 to TRBJ1-5; 11 bases align to TRBD1. Germline loops: CDR1 MNHEY, CDR2 SVGAGI. With 4 bases clipped from V and 5 bases from J, the junction kept 4 bases outside the gene matches. The CDR3 has 15 amino acids. CDR3 coding DNA: TGTGCCAGCAGTTCCGGGACAGGGGGGTATCAGCCCCAGCATTTT. It codes for CASSSGTGGYQPQHF.

The chain is built from TRBV12-5 and TRBJ1-4, with D possibly matching TRBD1 (6 bases). In germline, CDR1 is LGHNT, CDR2 FRNRAP. V was clipped by 4 bases and J by 7 bases, with 16 bases between them. The CDR3 has 15 residues. CDR3 DNA: TGTGCTAGTGGTTCTGACAGGAACGTTCGTGAAAAACTGTTTTTT. Protein: CASGSDRNVREKLFF.

A single count supports this clone. The J gene is TRBJ1-1, the V gene TRBV7-9, with D unclear. Germline V gene lookup returns CDR1 SEHNR and CDR2 FQNEAQ (reference sequence). V lost 2 bases and J lost 5, with 21 bases in between. The CDR3 is made up of 17 amino acids. The CDR3 DNA reads TGTGCCAGCAGCTTACCTCTCCGGGGTCTTGGGGTTACTGAAGCTTTCTTT. Encoded protein: CASSLPLRGLGVTEAFF. The entire variable domain, with the rest obtained from reference TRBV7-9 and TRBJ1-1, is as follows: DTGVSQNPRHKITKRGQNVTFRCDPISEHNRLYWYRQTLGQGPEFLTYFQNEAQLEKSRLLSDRFSAERPKGSFSTLEIQRTEQGDSAMYLCASSLPLRGLGVTEAFFGQGTRLTVV.

This chain connects TRBV28 to TRBJ2-7, with no clear D. Per the germline V gene, CDR1 is MDHEN and CDR2 is SYDVKM. The length of the CDR3 is 14 residues. Trimming removed 6 bases at V and 3 bases at J, with 15 bases between. CDR3 coding DNA: TGTGCCAGCAGCGGGTCACCGCCCAACTACGAGCAGTACTTC. As protein: CASSGSPPNYEQYF.

J is TRBJ2-3 and V is TRBV28, with 10 nucleotides matching TRBD1. Per germline, CDR1 MDHEN and CDR2 SYDVKM. V lost 6 bases, J lost 1 base, and 4 bases stayed unmatched. The CDR3 extends over 15 amino acids. CDR3 region: CASSRGTGGTDTQYF. CDR3 in DNA: TGTGCCAGCAGCAGGGGGACAGGGGGCACAGATACGCAGTATTTT.

The chain combines TRBV30 with TRBJ1-5, with 7 bases fitting TRBD1. With 0 bases clipped from V and 6 bases from J, the junction kept 5 bases outside the gene matches. Per germline, CDR1 GTSNPN and CDR2 SVGIG (reference sequence). This CDR3 spans 14 amino acids. The CDR3 here is CAWSVLTGSQPQHF. CDR3 in DNA: TGTGCCTGGAGTGTACTGACAGGGAGTCAGCCCCAGCATTTT.

The chain couples TRBV6-5 to TRBJ1-6; D gene unclear. With 9 bases removed from V and 0 bases from J, the gap between germline ends came to 6 bases. The V gene's germline CDR1 is MNHEY and CDR2 SVGAGI. This CDR3 spans 13 amino acids. The CDR3 spells CASLYSYNSPLHF. In nucleotides, the CDR3 is TGTGCCAGTTTGTACTCCTATAATTCACCCCTCCACTTT.

The V gene is TRBV28, the J gene TRBJ1-5, with D perhaps matching TRBD1 (6 bases). The CDR3 is 16 amino acids. Germline V gives CDR1 MDHEN, CDR2 SYDVKM. Trimming took 2 bases from V and 4 from J, leaving 15 bases between them. DNA for the CDR3: TGTGCCAGCAGTTTACTGGGGGGGGCCGATAATCAGCCCCAGCATTTT. Its protein is CASSLLGGADNQPQHF.

The rearrangement joins TRBV3-1 (or the pseudogene TRBV3-2) to TRBJ1-1; 7 nucleotides match TRBD1. Germline V gene sequence: CDR1 LGHDT, CDR2 YNNKEL (reference sequence). V shed 5 bases and J 0 bases; nucleotides not matched to a gene: 6. The CDR3 totals 15 residues. DNA of the CDR3: TGTGCCAGCAGCTACAGGGGAGAAATGAACACTGAAGCTTTCTTT. Translating gives CASSYRGEMNTEAFF.

The chain uses TRBV6-1 and TRBJ1-6; TRBD1 might be the D (6 bases). Germline-derived CDR1 and CDR2 are MNHNS and SASEGT. The CDR3 consists of 15 residues. V lost 3 bases and J lost 7, with 13 bases in between. CDR3 protein: CASSDGGARNSPLHF. The CDR3 DNA reads TGTGCCAGCAGTGATGGGGGGGCGCGGAATTCACCCCTCCACTTT.

J is TRBJ2-3 and V is TRBV27, with a tentative D call TRBD2 (5 bases). Trimming left V 3 bases short and J 7 bases short, with 17 bases between. Germline CDR1 MNHEY, CDR2 SMNVEV (reference sequence). The CDR3 has 15 amino acids. CDR3 DNA: TGTGCCAGCAGTTTCGGTGGGAGAGGTTTTTATACGCAGTATTTT. This encodes CASSFGGRGFYTQYF.